This paragraph covers one T cell receptor (beta chain) sequence. The antigen is unknown. This entry comes from a study of circulating and synovial CD4+ cells in juvenile arthritis. Study-level findings and limits: CPL versus bulk CD4 samples: T cell genome counts differed by at least an order of magnitude. Shared-clonotype fractions with synovium likely underestimate full repertoire overlap.

Here immunoSEQ multiplex PCR was the method, and the copy in TCRdb shows in-frame clones only, minus some. Found here are tens of thousands of clones, around 95% of them singletons; the top ten hold around 0.17%. V was clipped by 6 bases and J by 5 bases; unmatched bases: 5. CDR1 MDHEN and CDR2 SYDVKM come from the germline V gene. CDR3 length: 13 residues. The chain links TRBV28 to TRBJ2-5; 8 positions agree with TRBD1. Sequencing was done on a sample of CD4+ T cells from blood. The receptor comes from a human donor with juvenile idiopathic arthritis. The CDR3 spells CASSQGALETQYF. CDR3 DNA sequence: TGTGCCAGCAGCCAGGGGGCATTGGAGACCCAGTACTTC.